These 25 T cell receptor beta chains originate from one sample sequenced in a study of T cell responses to AZD1222 COVID-19 vaccine. Repertoires were generated with immunoSEQ multiplex PCR, while TCRdb's copy carries only in-frame clones and drops some. The sample includes more than 95,000 clones, roughly nine tenths of them seen just once. Sample: peripheral blood, taken on day 0 of AZD1222 vaccination. These receptors came from an adult in good health.

This clone was observed a single time. The rearrangement links TRBV5-6 to TRBJ2-1; 7 positions agree with TRBD1. Germline trimming cut 4 bases from V and 6 bases from J; bases unmatched to any gene: 13. The CDR3 runs 16 residues. Germline CDR1 and CDR2: SGHDT and YYEEEE. DNA of the CDR3: TGTGCCAGCAGCCCAGCCGGACAGGTAATGGGCAATGAGCAGTTCTTC. It specifies CASSPAGQVMGNEQFF.

The rearrangement links TRBV11-2 to TRBJ2-7; 12 nucleotides line up with TRBD2. The V gene's germline CDR1 is SGHAT and CDR2 FQNNGV. The CDR3 runs 15 residues. With 6 bases clipped from V and 6 bases from J, the junction kept 9 bases outside the gene matches. Here the CDR3 DNA reads TGTGCCAGCAGACTACAACTAGCGGGAGGCCGCGAGCAGTACTTC. Protein sequence: CASRLQLAGGREQYF.

The chain has TRBV24-1 and TRBJ1-5, with D perhaps matching TRBD1 (5 bases). CDR3 length: 15 residues. Between the trimmed V and J ends, which lost 4 bases and 4 bases, there was a span of 13 bases. Germline assignment: CDR1 KGHDR and CDR2 SFDVKD. The CDR3 DNA reads TGTGCCACCAGTGACCCAAGCCCAGGGAATCAGCCCCAGCATTTT. Translated: CATSDPSPGNQPQHF.

This clone was picked up a small number of times. CDR3 nucleotide sequence: TGTGCCAGCAGCACATCCGAATTGGAGCAGTACTTC. Its protein product is CASSTSELEQYF. The V gene is TRBV3-1 (or the pseudogene TRBV3-2), the J gene TRBJ2-7; D unresolved. Trimming took 5 bases from V and 7 from J, leaving 12 bases between them. The germline V gene encodes CDR1 LGHDT and CDR2 YNNKEL (reference sequence). The CDR3 is 12 residues long.

The table lists this clone with a count of one. The genes are TRBV5-1 and TRBJ2-7; 9 nucleotides match TRBD1. CDR1 and CDR2 (germline): SGHRS, YFSETQ. Trimming at V came to 4 bases and at J to 3 bases, leaving 8 bases not matched to a gene. The CDR3 runs to 15 residues. CDR3 amino acids: CASSLTGTGFYEQYF. CDR3 DNA: TGCGCCAGCAGCCTTACCGGGACAGGGTTCTACGAGCAGTACTTC.

This chain uses TRBV9 with TRBJ1-1; 7 positions match TRBD1. Looked up from germline, CDR1 is SGDLS and CDR2 is YYNGEE. V gave up 3 bases and J gave up 1 base; unmatched junction bases: 6. The CDR3 contains 15 residues. The CDR3 protein is CASSARQGTNTEAFF. Here the CDR3 DNA reads TGTGCCAGCAGCGCCCGACAGGGAACGAACACTGAAGCTTTCTTT.

The gene calls are TRBV5-1 and TRBJ1-5; D uncertain. The CDR3 length is 15 residues. V dropped 4 bases and J dropped 1 base, with 12 bases sitting between them. Germline V CDR1 and CDR2: SGHRS, YFSETQ. CDR3 nucleotide sequence: TGCGCCAGCAGCGTCGACCTGGGGAGCAATCAGCCCCAGCATTTT. Its translation is CASSVDLGSNQPQHF. The full variable domain, rest sourced from reference TRBV5-1 and TRBJ1-5, is KAGVTQTPRYLIKTRGQQVTLSCSPISGHRSVSWYQQTPGQGLQFLFEYFSETQRNKGNFPGRFSGRQFSNSRSEMNVSTLELGDSALYLCASSVDLGSNQPQHFGDGTRLSIL.

V and J are TRBV5-8 and TRBJ1-5; D unclear. The V gene lost 0 bases and the J gene lost 8 bases, with 3 bases spanning the gap. Germline CDR1 and CDR2: SGHTS and YDEGEE. CDR3 length: 11 residues. The DNA of the CDR3 is TGTGCCAGCAGCTTGGCAGAGCCCCAGCATTTT. Its protein product is CASSLAEPQHF.

This sequence joins TRBV18 and TRBJ1-2, with TRBD1 as a possible D gene (5 bases). The CDR3 spans 16 residues. Trimming left V 6 bases short and J 2 bases short, with 19 bases between. Germline loops: CDR1 KGHSH, CDR2 LQKENI. This CDR3 is CASSPPGGFTNYGYTF. CDR3 nucleotide sequence: TGTGCCAGCTCCCCTCCGGGGGGATTTACCAACTATGGCTACACCTTC.

The chain joins TRBV5-6 to TRBJ2-7, with 8 bases lining up with TRBD1. The V and J ends lost 3 bases and 6 bases, in that order; junction bases with no gene match: 8. CDR1 is SGHDT, CDR2 YYEEEE, per germline. The CDR3 spans 14 residues. The CDR3 nucleotides read TGTGCCAGCAGCTCCACAGGGGGATTAAGCGAGCAGTACTTC. This gives the protein CASSSTGGLSEQYF.

The gene calls are TRBV28 and TRBJ2-7; TRBD1 might be the D (6 bases). Trimming shortened V by 2 bases and J by 4 bases, and 6 bases separated the two germline ends. This CDR3 comprises 12 residues. Germline loops: CDR1 MDHEN, CDR2 SYDVKM. CDR3 nucleotide sequence: TGTGCCAGCAGTTTAAGGGGGTACGAGCAGTACTTC. This gives the protein CASSLRGYEQYF.

The gene calls are TRBV7-2 and TRBJ2-1; TRBD1 matches at 8 bases. CDR1 and CDR2 (germline): SGHTA, FQGNSA. The junction had 9 bases not matched to a gene; V was cut back by 10 bases and J by 4 bases. The CDR3 loop spans 14 amino acids. CDR3 region: CATQGALAYNEQFF. The CDR3 bases are TGTGCCACCCAGGGGGCTTTGGCTTACAATGAGCAGTTCTTC. Supplemented by reference TRBV7-2 and TRBJ2-1, the full variable domain reads GAGVSQSPSNKVTEKGKDVELRCDPISGHTALYWYRQSLGQGLEFLIYFQGNSAPDKSGLPSDRFSAERTGGSVSTLTIQRTQQEDSAVYLCATQGALAYNEQFFGPGTRLTVL.

The chain has TRBV5-6 and TRBJ1-1; maybe TRBD1 (5 bases). This CDR3 has 15 amino acids. The V end lost 3 bases, the J end lost 5 bases, and 17 bases lay between the germline ends. The germline CDR1 and CDR2 sequences are SGHDT and YYEEEE. The CDR3 region has the DNA TGTGCCAGCAGCTCAGGAGGGGAGGGAGGGACTGAAGCTTTCTTT. Translated, it gives CASSSGGEGGTEAFF.

The chain is built from TRBV23-1 and TRBJ1-1; D might be TRBD1 (6 bases). TRBV23-1 is flagged as an ORF with uncertain function. V was shortened by 0 bases and J by 0 bases, with 14 bases between the two germline ends. The CDR3 is 17 residues long. The CDR3 sequence is CASSQSVGGHVNTEAFF. CDR3 DNA: TGCGCCAGCAGTCAATCTGTTGGGGGCCACGTGAACACTGAAGCTTTCTTT.

This clone was detected once. The chain recombines TRBV28 with TRBJ2-4; TRBD1 aligns across 7 bases. Germline trimming cut 3 bases from V and 9 bases from J; bases unmatched to any gene: 14. The CDR3 spans 16 residues. Germline assignment: CDR1 MDHEN and CDR2 SYDVKM. The CDR3 loop is CASSFRGTLTGTIQYF. The CDR3 bases are TGTGCCAGCAGTTTTAGGGGGACACTGACAGGGACCATTCAGTACTTC.

The chain joins TRBV7-6 to TRBJ1-1; D remains ambiguous. The CDR3 covers 13 residues. Germline V gives CDR1 SGHVS, CDR2 FNYEAQ. The V end was cut by 1 base, the J end by 2 bases, with 5 bases between. DNA for the CDR3: TGTGCCAGCAGCTTAGAAATTAACACTGAAGCTTTCTTT. It codes for CASSLEINTEAFF.

This clone was detected once. This chain connects TRBV3-1 (or the pseudogene TRBV3-2) to TRBJ1-3; 8 bases line up with TRBD1. CDR3 length: 16 amino acids. V lost 4 bases, J lost 3 bases, and 8 bases stayed unmatched. The germline gives CDR1 LGHDT, CDR2 YNNKEL (reference sequence). CDR3: CASSPRQGTLGNTIYF. The CDR3 DNA reads as TGTGCCAGCAGCCCGCGACAGGGGACTCTTGGAAACACCATATATTTT.

The chain combines TRBV19 with TRBJ2-7; D is possibly TRBD2 (7 bases). CDR1 is LNHDA, CDR2 SQIVND, per germline (reference sequence). This CDR3 has 14 amino acids. V gave up 3 bases and J gave up 6 bases, with 15 bases separating them. The CDR3 coding sequence is TGTGCCAGTAGTATGTTCGGGGGGCGTTCCGAGCAGTACTTC. This gives the protein CASSMFGGRSEQYF.

This clone was counted a few times. This sequence joins TRBV11-3 and TRBJ2-1, with D hard to call. The CDR3 extends over 12 amino acids. V shed 4 bases and J shed 8 bases, with 9 bases lying between them. Germline V gene lookup returns CDR1 SGHNT and CDR2 YENEEA. The CDR3 sequence is CASSSLADEQFF. DNA of the CDR3: TGTGCCAGCAGCTCGTTAGCTGATGAGCAGTTCTTC.

The chain employs TRBV18 and TRBJ1-6; D possibly corresponds to TRBD1 (6 bases). This CDR3 has 15 amino acids. CDR1 is KGHSH, CDR2 LQKENI, per germline. V lost 5 bases and J 1 base, leaving 9 bases between the germline ends. CDR3 in amino acids: CASSIQGSYNSPLHF. DNA of the CDR3: TGTGCCAGCTCAATACAGGGTTCCTATAATTCACCCCTCCACTTT. Full variable domain (missing parts from reference TRBV18 and TRBJ1-6): NAGVMQNPRHLVRRRGQEARLRCSPMKGHSHVYWYRQLPEEGLKFMVYLQKENIIDESGMPKERFSAEFPKEGPSILRIQQVVRGDSAAYFCASSIQGSYNSPLHFGNGTRLTVT.

The V gene is TRBV4-3, the J gene TRBJ1-3; D gene uncertain. The CDR3 is 18 residues long. Trimming shortened V by 0 bases and J by 0 bases, and 15 bases separated the two germline ends. The germline gives CDR1 LGHNA, CDR2 YSLEER. CDR3 DNA sequence: TGCGCCAGCAGCCAAGAAGGAGCTTACCGTTACTCTGGAAACACCATATATTTT. Protein sequence: CASSQEGAYRYSGNTIYF.

The chain recombines TRBV28 with TRBJ1-3, with D uncertain. Germline loops: CDR1 MDHEN, CDR2 SYDVKM. The CDR3 runs to 14 residues. Trimming took off 8 bases at V and 3 bases at J, with 14 bases between the two ends. The CDR3 here is CASSQSLIGNTIYF. Written as DNA, the CDR3 is TGTGCCAGCTCTCAAAGTCTAATTGGAAACACCATATATTTT. Complete variable domain (other parts from reference TRBV28 and TRBJ1-3): DVKVTQSSRYLVKRTGEKVFLECVQDMDHENMFWYRQDPGLGLRLIYFSYDVKMKEKGDIPEGYSVSREKKERFSLILESASTNQTSMYLCASSQSLIGNTIYFGEGSWLTVV.

This chain joins TRBV7-9 and TRBJ1-5; 9 nucleotides agree with TRBD1. Germline values: CDR1 SEHNR, CDR2 FQNEAQ (reference sequence). Trimming cost V 4 bases and J 0 bases; bases outside gene matches: 4. The CDR3 contains 16 residues. The CDR3 sequence is CASSSGQGHSNQPQHF. The CDR3 bases are TGTGCCAGCAGCTCCGGACAGGGGCATAGCAATCAGCCCCAGCATTTT.

Only a few counts were recorded for this clone. This chain connects TRBV19 to TRBJ1-1; TRBD1 matches at 9 bases. The CDR3 is 13 amino acids. V shed 6 bases, J shed 5 bases, and the junction held 4 bases outside the gene matches. CDR1 and CDR2 from the germline V gene are LNHDA and SQIVND (reference sequence). The CDR3 protein is CASRGTGRTEAFF. The CDR3, as DNA: TGTGCCAGTAGGGGGACAGGGAGGACTGAAGCTTTCTTT. The whole variable domain, filled in from reference TRBV19 and TRBJ1-1, reads DGGITQSPKYLFRKEGQNVTLSCEQNLNHDAMYWYRQDPGQGLRLIYYSQIVNDFQKGDIAEGYSVSREKKESFPLTVTSAQKNPTAFYLCASRGTGRTEAFFGQGTRLTVV.

The rearrangement joins TRBV10-2 to TRBJ2-3; D is uncertain. Germline values: CDR1 WSHSY, CDR2 SAAADI. V lost 1 base and J 0 bases, leaving 5 bases between the germline ends. The CDR3 extends over 14 amino acids. The CDR3 coding sequence is TGCGCCAGCAGTGAGTTAGGAAGCACAGATACGCAGTATTTT. Translating it yields CASSELGSTDTQYF.